These 27 T cell receptor beta chains share one sample of origin, sequenced in a study of cytotoxic CD8 clonotypes in ibrutinib-treated CLL. This table comes from immunoSEQ multiplex PCR, and its TCRdb copy is limited to in-frame clones, with some not included. Of 53,000 or so clones listed, roughly 54% are singletons. Source: PBMCs, taken at disease progression, from a patient treated with ibrutinib. The receptors originated from a human donor with chronic lymphocytic leukemia.

This chain joins TRBV2 and TRBJ1-4, with D possibly matching TRBD1 (6 bases). CDR3 length: 15 amino acids. V was clipped by 8 bases and J by 7 bases, with 20 bases between them. The germline V gene encodes CDR1 SNHLY and CDR2 FYNNEI. CDR3 amino acids: CASLPGARGGEKLFF. CDR3 nucleotide sequence: TGTGCCAGCCTCCCCGGGGCAAGGGGGGGTGAAAAACTGTTTTTT.

The chain employs TRBV7-9 and TRBJ2-1; 11 nucleotides agree with TRBD1. Trimming at V came to 1 base and at J to 6 bases, leaving 2 bases not matched to a gene. The germline V gene encodes CDR1 SEHNR and CDR2 FQNEAQ (reference sequence). The CDR3 has 15 amino acids. CDR3 sequence: CASSLVGQGVNEQFF. The CDR3 DNA is TGTGCCAGCAGCTTAGTGGGACAGGGGGTCAATGAGCAGTTCTTC.

The V gene is TRBV7-9, the J gene TRBJ2-1; TRBD2 agrees at 13 bases. The V and J ends lost 5 bases and 9 bases, in that order; junction bases with no gene match: 7. This CDR3 contains 15 residues. CDR1 is SEHNR and CDR2 is FQNEAQ in the germline V gene (reference sequence). The CDR3 bases are TGTGCCAGCAGCCCACTAGCGGGAGGGTGGGGTGAGCAGTTCTTC. Translated, it gives CASSPLAGGWGEQFF. Variable domain in full (rest from reference TRBV7-9 and TRBJ2-1): DTGVSQNPRHKITKRGQNVTFRCDPISEHNRLYWYRQTLGQGPEFLTYFQNEAQLEKSRLLSDRFSAERPKGSFSTLEIQRTEQGDSAMYLCASSPLAGGWGEQFFGPGTRLTVL.

The V call is TRBV19, the J call TRBJ1-5; TRBD1 agrees at 9 bases. With V trimmed by 3 bases and J by 3 bases, 3 bases remained unmatched. The CDR3 length is 15 residues. The germline gives CDR1 LNHDA, CDR2 SQIVND (reference sequence). CDR3 amino acids: CASSIIQGANQPQHF. The CDR3 DNA sequence: TGTGCCAGTAGTATTATACAGGGGGCCAATCAGCCCCAGCATTTT.

The rearrangement uses TRBV18 and TRBJ2-5; D may match TRBD1 or TRBD2 (5 bases each). V lost 4 bases, J lost 5 bases, and 26 bases lay in between. CDR3 length equals 18 residues. Germline CDR1 KGHSH, CDR2 LQKENI. In DNA, the CDR3 is TGTGCCAGCTCACGAGCCGTCGGCAGGGAGATGCCAGAGGAGACCCAGTACTTC. Translated: CASSRAVGREMPEETQYF.

This chain joins TRBV9 and TRBJ1-5; D is perhaps TRBD1 (6 bases). V was cut by 4 bases and J by 5 bases, with 16 bases left in between. The CDR3 contains 15 residues. Germline lookup yields CDR1 SGDLS and CDR2 YYNGEE. The CDR3 coding sequence is TGTGCCAGCAGCACCACCGGGACACTAGATCAGCCCCAGCATTTT. Protein product: CASSTTGTLDQPQHF. The full variable domain, rest sourced from reference TRBV9 and TRBJ1-5, is DSGVTQTPKHLITATGQRVTLRCSPRSGDLSVYWYQQSLDQGLQFLIQYYNGEERAKGNILERFSAQQFPDLHSELNLSSLELGDSALYFCASSTTGTLDQPQHFGDGTRLSIL.

This clone was counted many times. The V and J genes are TRBV21-1 and TRBJ2-7. TRBV21-1 is flagged as a pseudogene. This CDR3 contains 10 residues. CDR3 sequence reads: CASSKGQQYF. The CDR3 DNA sequence: TGTGCCAGCAGCAAAGGCCAGCAGTACTTC.

The CDR3 bases are TGTGCCTGGAGTGTAAAGGGAGGGTATGGCTACACCTTC. Amino acids: CAWSVKGGYGYTF. The V gene is TRBV30, the J gene TRBJ1-2; no clear D gene. Trimming left V 0 bases short and J 5 bases short, with 10 bases between. Per the germline V gene, CDR1 is GTSNPN and CDR2 is SVGIG (reference sequence). The CDR3 runs 13 residues.

V usage is TRBV10-2 and J usage is TRBJ1-2, with D unclear. CDR1 is WSHSY and CDR2 is SAAADI in the germline V gene. This CDR3 is 14 amino acids long. Trimming removed 3 bases from V and 4 bases from J, with 12 bases in between. The CDR3 nucleotides read TGCGCCAGCAGTGATTCCCACACCTTCTATGGCTACACCTTC. Translation: CASSDSHTFYGYTF.

This clone occurred a few times. The gene calls are TRBV10-3 and TRBJ2-7, with no clear D. CDR1 and CDR2 from the germline V gene are ENHRY and SYGVKD. V lost 8 bases, J lost 2 bases, and 13 bases lay in between. The CDR3 length is 13 residues. The CDR3 coding sequence is TGTGCCATCTTCCCGGGTTATCCCTACGAGCAGTACTTC. Encoded protein: CAIFPGYPYEQYF.

This clone turned up a few times. The rearrangement joins TRBV7-9 to TRBJ2-5; D unresolved. Between the trimmed V and J ends, which lost 5 bases and 5 bases, there was a span of 6 bases. CDR1 and CDR2 (germline): SEHNR, FQNEAQ (reference sequence). The CDR3 runs 11 residues. The CDR3 loop reads CASSPQETQYF. The CDR3 coding sequence is TGTGCCAGCAGCCCGCAGGAGACCCAGTACTTC.

The chain links TRBV28 to TRBJ1-2, with 7 bases identical to TRBD1. V trimming: 6 bases; J trimming: 7 bases; junction bases outside the gene matches: 8. The germline gives CDR1 MDHEN, CDR2 SYDVKM. The CDR3 length is 13 residues. DNA of the CDR3: TGTGCCAGCAGCTATAGGGGGCAGATTGGCTACACCTTC. Protein: CASSYRGQIGYTF.

This chain uses TRBV30 with TRBJ1-1; D call uncertain. This CDR3 is built from 13 residues. V shed 4 bases and J shed 0 bases, with 9 bases lying between them. Germline CDR1 reads GTSNPN; CDR2 reads SVGIG (reference sequence). The CDR3 nucleotides read TGTGCCTGGAACCTCTTAATGAACACTGAAGCTTTCTTT. It is translated as CAWNLLMNTEAFF.

This clone came up many times. The chain carries TRBV25-1 and TRBJ2-1; no clear D gene. This CDR3 has 13 residues. V gave up 5 bases and J gave up 4 bases, with 9 bases separating them. The germline gives CDR1 MGHDK, CDR2 SYGVNS. This CDR3 is CASSFSAYNEQFF. CDR3 DNA sequence: TGTGCCAGCAGTTTCTCAGCTTACAATGAGCAGTTCTTC.

The chain carries TRBV11-2 and TRBJ2-5, with unresolved D. CDR1 is SGHAT and CDR2 is FQNNGV in the germline V gene. The CDR3 has 11 residues. Trimming left V 7 bases short and J 5 bases short, with 8 bases between. Here the CDR3 DNA reads TGTGCCAGCACCCCAGCGGAGACCCAGTACTTC. Its protein product is CASTPAETQYF.

The chain couples TRBV9 to TRBJ1-6; a possible D gene is TRBD1 (5 bases). This CDR3 has 16 amino acids. V dropped 3 bases and J dropped 4 bases, with 14 bases sitting between them. Germline CDR1 reads SGDLS; CDR2 reads YYNGEE. The CDR3 nucleotides are TGTGCCAGCAGCGCCCAGGGAAGGGCTTATAATTCACCCCTCCACTTT. Its protein product is CASSAQGRAYNSPLHF.

The chain couples TRBV9 to TRBJ2-7; 8 nucleotides align to TRBD1. CDR1 and CDR2 (germline): SGDLS, YYNGEE. The J segment lost 6 bases and the V segment lost 3 bases, leaving 14 bases of the junction unmatched. This CDR3 spans 16 amino acids. CDR3 region: CASSALTGTGLIEQYF. CDR3 bases: TGTGCCAGCAGCGCGCTTACCGGGACAGGCCTGATCGAGCAGTACTTC.

The rearrangement uses TRBV27 and TRBJ2-2; no firm D call. This CDR3 region has 12 residues. The V end was cut by 3 bases, the J end by 6 bases, with 5 bases between. Germline CDR1 MNHEY, CDR2 SMNVEV (reference sequence). The CDR3 DNA reads as TGTGCCAGCAGTTTTGGGGCCGGGGAGCTGTTTTTT. Amino acids: CASSFGAGELFF.

This clone was detected ten times or more. The V gene is TRBV4-1, the J gene TRBJ1-3; D unclear. The V gene's germline CDR1 is MGHRA and CDR2 YSYEKL. The V gene lost 1 base and the J gene lost 9 bases, with 10 bases spanning the gap. The CDR3 length is 13 residues. The CDR3 spells CASSQVRPGTIYF. The CDR3, as DNA: TGCGCCAGCAGCCAAGTTCGCCCGGGCACCATATATTTT.

This clone showed up just a few times. The rearrangement uses TRBV28 and TRBJ2-7, with a weak D call TRBD1 (7 bases). Germline lookup yields CDR1 MDHEN and CDR2 SYDVKM. Trimming took off 7 bases at V and 8 bases at J, with 15 bases between the two ends. This CDR3 is built from 12 residues. CDR3 DNA sequence: TGTGCCAGCACCCCACAGGGGAGGAAGCAGTACTTC. Amino acid sequence: CASTPQGRKQYF.

A few counts support this clone. The rearrangement links TRBV7-2 to TRBJ2-7; a weak D match, TRBD1 (6 bases). Germline V gives CDR1 SGHTA, CDR2 FQGNSA. The length of the CDR3 is 15 residues. V gave up 4 bases and J gave up 9 bases, with 22 bases separating them. CDR3 DNA sequence: TGTGCCAGCAGCTCCGTGGGGGCGACCCCCGTAGGGCAGTACTTC. Residues: CASSSVGATPVGQYF.

The CDR3, as DNA: TGTGCCTGGGCTCTTGGGGGGGATGGCTACACCTTC. Amino acids: CAWALGGDGYTF. The chain is built from TRBV30 and TRBJ1-2; D is possibly TRBD1 (5 bases). The germline V gene has CDR1 GTSNPN and CDR2 SVGIG (reference sequence). V lost 5 bases to trimming and J lost 6 bases, with 13 bases between them. The CDR3 is made up of 12 amino acids. Variable domain in full (rest from reference TRBV30 and TRBJ1-2): SQTIHQWPATLVQPVGSPLSLECTVEGTSNPNLYWYRQAAGRGLQLLFYSVGIGQISSEVPQNLSASRPQDRQFILSSKKLLLSDSGFYLCAWALGGDGYTFGSGTRLTVV.

This clone came up a few times. The rearrangement joins TRBV19 to TRBJ2-3; D unresolved. In germline, CDR1 is LNHDA, CDR2 SQIVND (reference sequence). There are 13 residues in the CDR3. V was shortened by 2 bases and J by 1 base, with 4 bases between the two germline ends. CDR3 region: CASSISGTDTQYF. The DNA of the CDR3 is TGTGCCAGTAGTATAAGCGGCACAGATACGCAGTATTTT.

The V gene is TRBV6-5, the J gene TRBJ2-7; weak D call: TRBD1 (6 bases). CDR1 and CDR2 (germline): MNHEY, SVGAGI. There are 13 residues in the CDR3. Between the trimmed V and J ends, which lost 5 bases and 7 bases, there was a span of 15 bases. CDR3 nucleotides: TGTGCCAGCAGTCATCCTACAGGGAATGAGCAGTACTTC. Its protein product is CASSHPTGNEQYF.

This sequence joins TRBV28 and TRBJ1-4; 7 bases are a match to TRBD1. J lost 7 bases, V lost 6 bases, and 11 bases had no gene match. The V gene's germline CDR1 is MDHEN and CDR2 SYDVKM. The CDR3 loop spans 15 amino acids. The CDR3 sequence: CASRRDSPAFEKLFF. The CDR3 bases are TGTGCCAGCAGAAGGGACAGTCCGGCGTTTGAAAAACTGTTTTTT.

J is TRBJ2-7 and V is TRBV30; D remains ambiguous. V was cut by 0 bases and J by 1 base, with 10 bases left in between. This CDR3 has 14 amino acids. Germline V lookup: CDR1 GTSNPN, CDR2 SVGIG (reference sequence). The CDR3 bases are TGTGCCTGGAGTGTACAGTCAGATTCCTACGAGCAGTACTTC. It yields the protein CAWSVQSDSYEQYF.

The V gene is TRBV18, the J gene TRBJ1-3; 7 nucleotides match TRBD1. The ends lost 4 bases at V and 0 bases at J; junction bases unmatched: 6. Germline V gives CDR1 KGHSH, CDR2 LQKENI. CDR3 size: 16 residues. The DNA for the CDR3 is TGTGCCAGCTCACTGGCGCAGGGGGGCTCTGGAAACACCATATATTTT. Amino acids: CASSLAQGGSGNTIYF.